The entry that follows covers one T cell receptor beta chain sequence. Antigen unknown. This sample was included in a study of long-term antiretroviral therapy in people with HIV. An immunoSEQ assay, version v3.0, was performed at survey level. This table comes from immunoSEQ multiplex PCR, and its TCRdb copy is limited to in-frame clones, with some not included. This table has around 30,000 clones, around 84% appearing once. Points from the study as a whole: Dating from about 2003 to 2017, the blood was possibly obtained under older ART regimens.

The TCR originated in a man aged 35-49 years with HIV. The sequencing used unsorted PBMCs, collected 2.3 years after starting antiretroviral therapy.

The CDR3 is CASSLFGGGTTEAFF. CDR3 in DNA: TGTGCCAGCAGCTTATTTGGTGGAGGGACCACTGAAGCTTTCTTT. The chain recombines TRBV7-3 with TRBJ1-1; TRBD1 might be the D (5 bases). Trimming removed 2 bases from V and 4 bases from J, with 14 bases in between. The CDR3 runs to 15 residues. Germline CDR1 is SGHTA and CDR2 is FQGTGA.